Presented here are 15 T cell receptor beta chains from one specimen sequenced in a study of T cell clonotyping in hematopoietic cell transplantation. TCRdb's copy holds only in-frame clones and misses some; the assay was immunoSEQ multiplex PCR. The table includes tens of thousands of clones, about 96% detected once. Noted time point: recipient sample about 28 days before transplant, after cytoreduction. Here the sequenced sample was peripheral blood mononuclear cells, taken before stem cell transplant. These receptors originate from a woman aged 50 to 60 with acute myeloid leukemia. Some clones in this sample may be carry-over from other donors' samples.

The chain joins TRBV6-5 to TRBJ2-7; a weak D match, TRBD1 (6 bases). Germline CDR1 and CDR2: MNHEY and SVGAGI. Trimming left V 6 bases short and J 1 base short, with 10 bases between. The CDR3 is 13 residues long. CDR3 in DNA: TGTGCCAGCAGCCTCGGGACATCCTACGAGCAGTACTTC. Amino acid sequence: CASSLGTSYEQYF.

The V gene is TRBV4-1, the J gene TRBJ2-5, with TRBD2 matching 10 bases. The V segment lost 1 base and the J segment 1 base; nucleotides outside the gene matches: 0. This CDR3 has 15 residues. The V gene's germline CDR1 is MGHRA and CDR2 YSYEKL. The CDR3 coding sequence is TGCGCCAGCAGCCAAGGACTAGCGGGCCAAGAGACCCAGTACTTC. As protein: CASSQGLAGQETQYF.

J is TRBJ2-7 and V is TRBV5-6; 7 bases map to TRBD1. The CDR3 loop spans 15 amino acids. Germline CDR1 SGHDT, CDR2 YYEEEE. Unmatched junction bases numbered 10, after V lost 4 bases and J lost 3 bases. This CDR3 reads CASSGPGQRYYEQYF. The CDR3 DNA sequence: TGTGCCAGCAGCGGACCGGGACAGAGATACTACGAGCAGTACTTC.

This chain uses TRBV19 with TRBJ1-1; D is uncertain. The CDR3 consists of 12 residues. V lost 8 bases to trimming and J lost 4 bases, with 11 bases between them. Germline CDR1 is LNHDA and CDR2 is SQIVND (reference sequence). In DNA form, the CDR3 reads TGTGCCAGTGGTGGGAGAGCCACTGAAGCTTTCTTT. It translates to CASGGRATEAFF.

The J gene is TRBJ2-7, the V gene TRBV7-2, with 15 bases identical to TRBD2. Germline V gene lookup returns CDR1 SGHTA and CDR2 FQGNSA. The CDR3 length is 14 residues. Trimming took 3 bases from V and 12 from J; bases not matched to a gene: 6. The DNA for the CDR3 is TGTGCCAGCAGCTTCCCGGGACTAGCGGGGGGACTGTACTTC. Translating gives CASSFPGLAGGLYF.

The genes are TRBV20-1 and TRBJ1-2, with TRBD1 as a possible D gene (5 bases). The CDR3 covers 11 residues. Germline lookup yields CDR1 DFQATT and CDR2 SNEGSKA (reference sequence). V dropped 5 bases and J dropped 12 bases, with 16 bases sitting between them. The CDR3 here is CSAPDSRSHTF. CDR3 nucleotide sequence: TGCAGTGCTCCAGACAGCCGCTCCCACACCTTC.

This chain links TRBV28 with TRBJ2-4; 8 bases map to TRBD1. Germline trimming cut 5 bases from V and 15 bases from J; bases unmatched to any gene: 9. The V gene's germline CDR1 is MDHEN and CDR2 SYDVKM. The CDR3 is made up of 12 amino acids. The CDR3 loop is CASSRPSTGGYF. CDR3 DNA: TGTGCCAGCAGTCGGCCGAGCACAGGGGGGTACTTC. Combining the CDR3 with reference TRBV28 and TRBJ2-4 gives the whole variable domain DVKVTQSSRYLVKRTGEKVFLECVQDMDHENMFWYRQDPGLGLRLIYFSYDVKMKEKGDIPEGYSVSREKKERFSLILESASTNQTSMYLCASSRPSTGGYFGAGTRLSVL.

The chain recombines TRBV5-6 with TRBJ1-2; D gene ambiguous. V lost 2 bases to trimming and J lost 6 bases, with 11 bases between them. From germline, CDR1 is SGHDT and CDR2 YYEEEE. The CDR3 sequence is 13 residues long. CDR3 DNA sequence: TGTGCCAGCAGCTTCGGGAGGAGGCATGGCTACACCTTC. Residues: CASSFGRRHGYTF.

This chain joins TRBV30 and TRBJ2-1, with no clear D. Trimming left V 4 bases short and J 6 bases short, with 16 bases between. This CDR3 region has 14 residues. CDR1 and CDR2 from the germline V gene are GTSNPN and SVGIG (reference sequence). The DNA for the CDR3 is TGTGCCTGGATTAAAAGTGGTCCCTTCAATGAGCAGTTCTTC. Its translation is CAWIKSGPFNEQFF.

This chain joins TRBV30 and TRBJ1-5, with 10 bases identical to TRBD1. Trimming cost V 3 bases and J 5 bases; bases outside gene matches: 7. CDR3 length: 15 residues. Germline assignment: CDR1 GTSNPN and CDR2 SVGIG (reference sequence). DNA for the CDR3: TGTGCCTGGAGCCCAGGACAGGGGGTGCATCAGCCCCAGCATTTT. The encoded protein is CAWSPGQGVHQPQHF.

The chain has TRBV2 and TRBJ1-5, with D uncertain. The CDR3 covers 16 residues. Trimming removed 1 base at V and 2 bases at J, with 12 bases between. The germline CDR1 and CDR2 sequences are SNHLY and FYNNEI. CDR3 sequence (DNA): TGTGCCAGCAGTGAAGGTCCCCGGGCCGGCAATCAGCCCCAGCATTTT. This gives the protein CASSEGPRAGNQPQHF.

Points on this clone: One end of the junction fails to match germline, which may point to a read error. The J gene is TRBJ2-1, the V gene TRBV7-7; D is unresolved. Germline V lookup: CDR1 SSHAT, CDR2 FNYEAQ (reference sequence). The CDR3 contains 15 residues. The CDR3 sequence: CASSLSASTKNEQFF. In nucleotides, the CDR3 is TGTGCTAGCAGCTTATCGGCTAGTACCAAGAATGAGCAGTTCTTC.

V gene TRBV7-8 combines with J gene TRBJ1-2; D is undetermined. The CDR3 has 12 amino acids. In germline, CDR1 is SGHVS, CDR2 FQNEAQ. The ends were cut back, 2 bases at V and 4 bases at J, with 5 bases in the middle. CDR3: CASSLPGYGYTF. The CDR3 DNA follows: TGTGCCAGCAGCTTACCCGGCTATGGCTACACCTTC.

The J gene is TRBJ1-2, the V gene TRBV5-4, with 8 positions matching TRBD1. The CDR3 consists of 14 residues. Trimming removed 4 bases from V and 5 bases from J; junction bases left unmatched: 7. Looked up from germline, CDR1 is SGHNT and CDR2 is YYREEE (reference sequence). CDR3 DNA sequence: TGTGCCAGCAGCCAAGACAGGGGAGGGTATGGCTACACCTTC. This encodes CASSQDRGGYGYTF.

This chain links TRBV4-1 with TRBJ2-5; the match to TRBD2 covers 7 bases. Per germline, CDR1 MGHRA and CDR2 YSYEKL. The CDR3 sequence is 15 residues long. V lost 1 base to trimming and J lost 4 bases; unmatched junction nucleotides: 6. CDR3 loop: CASSQVAGVRETQYF. In nucleotides, the CDR3 is TGCGCCAGCAGCCAAGTCGCGGGAGTCCGAGAGACCCAGTACTTC.